This TCR beta chain was sequenced for a study of technical replicates of blood from several donors. This clone has a handful of counts. Sequencing was performed with immunoSEQ multiplex PCR; in TCRdb, only in-frame clones are kept and a portion is missing. In the table there are approximately 15,000 clones, about nine tenths of which are singletons. CDR1 SGHRS and CDR2 YFSETQ come from the germline V gene. The CDR3 is made up of 14 amino acids. After removal of 4 bases from V and 5 bases from J, the junction contained 6 bases not matched to a gene. Sequenced input: PBMCs. The sequence came from a human donor in good health. This chain connects TRBV5-1 to TRBJ2-5; 9 bases map to TRBD1. The CDR3 DNA is TGCGCCAGCAGCCCAGGGACAGGGCTGGAGACCCAGTACTTC. This codes for CASSPGTGLETQYF.